This entry concerns a single T cell receptor (beta chain). The data derive from a study of blood T cell repertoires in COVID-19. Overall study context: Acute and convalescent COVID-19 specimens originated in the United States, Italy and Spain.

Produced via immunoSEQ multiplex PCR; TCRdb's table is partial and in-frame only. The repertoire has nearly 200,000 clones, about four fifths of them found once; the top ten carry roughly 6.9%. Trimming cost V 1 base and J 2 bases, with 17 bases left between them. The CDR3 totals 17 residues. Germline V CDR1 and CDR2: MGHRA, YSYEKL. Categorization into cohorts depended on clinical history that participants reported. This TCR was recovered from a man aged 40-55 years who had recovered from COVID-19. The J gene is TRBJ2-5, the V gene TRBV4-1; possibly TRBD1 for D (5 bases). Sequenced: PBMCs or T cells enriched from blood (not recorded which). CDR3 amino acids: CASSQAPRGPRQETQYF. The CDR3 region has the DNA TGCGCCAGCAGCCAAGCCCCTAGGGGCCCTCGTCAAGAGACCCAGTACTTC.